These 8 T cell receptor beta chains originate from one sample sequenced in a study of T-cell reconstitution after alpha-beta-depleted transplantation in children. Unique molecular identifiers were incorporated into the prepared TCRbeta library. MiXCR, applied by TCRdb to the PCR reads, yields one record per CDR3 protein. The repertoire holds about 19,000 distinct CDR3 sequences, with 10% to 15% as singletons. This material consisted of PBMCs, mostly from graft donor cells, taken 60 days after TCRalphabeta/CD19-depleted stem cell transplant. Every receptor here comes from a female patient between 2 and 15 years old who had a stem cell transplant for congenital amegakaryocytic thrombocytopenia, so the T cells may come from the graft donor.

The V call is TRBV5-1, the J call TRBJ2-3; D may be TRBD2 (5 bases). CDR1 is SGHRS, CDR2 YFSETQ, per germline. The ends were cut back, 5 bases at V and 2 bases at J, with 12 bases in the middle. The CDR3 sequence is 14 residues long. CDR3 loop: CASSSSSYTDTQYF. The CDR3 nucleotides are TGCGCCAGCAGTTCTAGCAGCTACACAGATACGCAGTATTTT.

This clonotype rates as medium-sized. The chain combines TRBV7-9 with TRBJ2-1, with TRBD1 matching 7 bases. Germline CDR1 and CDR2: SEHNR and FQNEAQ (reference sequence). The CDR3 is 15 amino acids. With 8 bases clipped from V and 0 bases from J, the junction kept 7 bases outside the gene matches. CDR3 loop: CASGLTGSSYNEQFF. CDR3 DNA: TGTGCCAGCGGACTGACAGGGAGCTCCTACAATGAGCAGTTCTTC.

CDR3 sequence reads: CAWSVGGREAFF. The CDR3 DNA follows: TGTGCCTGGAGCGTCGGTGGCCGCGAAGCTTTCTTT. The rearrangement links TRBV30 to TRBJ1-1; D gene ambiguous. The CDR3 extends over 12 amino acids. Germline V gene sequence: CDR1 GTSNPN, CDR2 SVGIG (reference sequence). V lost 3 bases to trimming and J lost 8 bases, with 13 bases between them.

This clonotype was found many times. The V and J genes are TRBV11-2 and TRBJ2-7; D possibly corresponds to TRBD2 (5 bases). CDR3 length: 14 amino acids. Germline CDR1 and CDR2: SGHAT and FQNNGV. Trimming removed 5 bases at V and 0 bases at J, with 11 bases between. In DNA form, the CDR3 reads TGTGCCAGCAGCGCTCCGGGATCCTCCTACGAGCAGTACTTC. This codes for CASSAPGSSYEQYF. Combining the CDR3 with reference TRBV11-2 and TRBJ2-7 gives the whole variable domain EAGVAQSPRYKIIEKRQSVAFWCNPISGHATLYWYQQILGQGPKLLIQFQNNGVVDDSQLPKDRFSAERLKGVDSTLKIQPAKLEDSAVYLCASSAPGSSYEQYFGPGTRLTVT.

In its sample, this clonotype was seen many times. The chain couples TRBV5-1 to TRBJ2-1, with TRBD2 matching over 10 bases. Germline V CDR1 and CDR2: SGHRS, YFSETQ. The CDR3 runs to 15 residues. Trimming took 3 bases from V and 7 from J; bases not matched to a gene: 7. CDR3 loop: CASSYGTAGGNEQFF. CDR3 nucleotides: TGCGCCAGCAGCTACGGGACAGCGGGGGGGAATGAGCAGTTCTTC.

The table lists this clonotype with many counts. A junction boundary mismatches the germline segment, possibly from a read error. The chain is built from TRBV20-1 and TRBJ2-5; 7 bases are a match to TRBD1. CDR1 DFQATT and CDR2 SNEGSKA come from the germline V gene (reference sequence). The CDR3 consists of 15 residues. The CDR3 protein is CSARGGGGFKETQYF. The CDR3 nucleotides read TGCAGTGCAAGAGGGGGCGGCGGATTTAAAGAGACCCAGTACTTC.

The chain couples TRBV14 to TRBJ2-1; 8 positions agree with TRBD1. CDR1 is SGHDN and CDR2 is FVKESK in the germline V gene. The CDR3 length is 19 residues. The trim removed 3 bases at V and 7 bases at J, leaving 20 bases unmatched. CDR3 amino acids: CASSHRGLDGRVPSNEQFF. CDR3 DNA: TGTGCCAGCAGCCACAGGGGGCTCGACGGACGAGTCCCTTCGAATGAGCAGTTCTTC. The whole variable domain, filled in from reference TRBV14 and TRBJ2-1, reads EAGVTQFPSHSVIEKGQTVTLRCDPISGHDNLYWYRRVMGKEIKFLLHFVKESKQDESGMPNNRFLAERTGGTYSTLKVQPAELEDSGVYFCASSHRGLDGRVPSNEQFFGPGTRLTVL.

This clonotype was seen at least ten times. This chain joins TRBV12-3 or TRBV12-4 and TRBJ1-2; D remains ambiguous. CDR3 size: 14 residues. Trimming pared 4 bases from V and 4 bases from J, leaving 13 bases between. CDR3 loop: CASSSGPWGYGYTF. The CDR3 nucleotides read TGTGCCAGCAGTTCTGGCCCTTGGGGCTATGGCTACACCTTC.